What follows describes a single TCR beta chain. No antigen is known for it. Base qualities were left out, and no much larger clone turns up one base away. Each collaborating institution followed its own protocols to collect whole blood in K2EDTA tubes. For TCRbeta analysis, collaborators shipped samples as frozen whole blood, isolated PBMCs, or DNA extracted from either of those sample types. The data are from a study of blood T cell repertoires in COVID-19 (dated by TCRdb to 2018 to 2021). About the full investigation: The collaborator samples originated in the United States, Italy and Spain and spanned the acute and convalescent phases of COVID-19. The prospective study material was composed of cDNA or gDNA derived from T cells, B-cell-depleted T cells, or PBMCs. The repertoires were made available in a free public database intended to serve as a resource for research on the immune response to SARS-CoV-2. The sample metadata nearly always contained a de-identified subject ID, COVID-19 status, age in years and sex. Where available, HLA class I and class II types were obtained from metadata supplied by the sample provider rather than from assay-based typing. Deeply sampled blood TCRbeta repertoires from subjects exposed to, actively infected with, or recovered from COVID-19 were included in the dataset. Samples were obtained from the ongoing ImmuneRACE study (first 160 participants) and from 1,000 to 1,500 subjects provided by 6 global collaborators. Study-wide findings and limitations: The amount of clinical and demographic metadata varied by source and participant and was provided uncurated.

The immunoSEQ Assay, a bias-controlled multiplex PCR, was used to amplify TCRbeta CDR3 regions from genomic DNA. The authors' analysis ran thus. Within the assay, amplification of reference gene primers was used to estimate how many nucleated cells each sample contained. To quantify the absolute abundance of each unique TCRbeta CDR3 rearrangement, sequence reads were collapsed and filtered. For each sample, productive Simpson clonality was calculated as the square root of Simpson's diversity index over productive rearrangements. Entries here come from immuneACCESS through TCRdb and include only in-frame sequences with V and J called. Some clones fail to appear in such tables; in the studies checked, an unresolved V gene covers under half of the shortfall, and the cause of the remainder is unknown. That table supplies the V and J calls and clone size; D and trimming were determined from the DNA. Here the sample has around 200,000 clones; about 85% occur a single time. Around 5.2% of the sample belongs to the ten largest clones.

From its cysteine to its phenylalanine, the CDR3 spans 15 amino acids. Only the CDR3 region is kept as DNA, spanning 45 bases read in frame from base 1. The V end gives up 3 bases and the J end 0 bases, leaving 4 bases in the junction not matched to a gene. The germline V gene sets CDR1 to SGHRS and CDR2 to YFSETQ. The TCR sequence derives from a woman of 80 years or more with acute or convalescent COVID-19. The sequenced material came from peripheral blood. The chain links TRBV5-1 with TRBJ2-3; 7 of the junction bases match TRBD1. The CDR3: CASSSGTASTDTQYF. In nucleotide form, the sequence is TGCGCCAGCAGCTCGGGGACAGCTAGCACAGATACGCAGTATTTT.